This TCR beta chain was found in a study of technical replicates of blood from a few donors. Trimming cost V 5 bases and J 7 bases, with 17 bases left between them. This CDR3 has 14 residues. From germline, CDR1 is SGHAT and CDR2 FQNNGV. Profiled with immunoSEQ multiplex PCR; TCRdb holds only in-frame clones, not every one. The sample lists tens of thousands of clones; about 93% were seen once. The TCR was taken from a human donor in good health. Sequencing input: T cells isolated from PBMCs. The chain is built from TRBV11-2 and TRBJ2-5; D is unresolved. The CDR3 reads CASSPPDSMGTQYF. The CDR3 DNA reads TGTGCCAGCAGCCCGCCCGACTCAATGGGGACCCAGTACTTC.